Sequencing of this T cell receptor beta chain was carried out in a study of regulatory T cells in long-lasting Graves disease. The wider study: Graves' patients (newly diagnosed) had been on antithyroid drugs under 3 months. Study results and limitations: The work looked only at peripheral blood and did not look at thyroid tissue. Persistent cases favored TRBV28, TRBJ1-2 and TRBJ2-5.

This clonotype was seen many times. The antigen is not known. The time point here: newly diagnosed GD, antithyroid drugs for less than 3 months. TCR sequences were obtained from RNA taken from PBMCs. The authors drew around 9 milliliters of peripheral blood into EDTA tubes. HTBI primers from iRepertoire and Arm-PCR of CDR3 regions yielded the TCR beta libraries. TCRdb called the multiplex PCR reads again in MiXCR, with one record for every CDR3 protein. The sample has approximately 230,000 distinct CDR3 sequences, around 16% seen once. Germline assignment: CDR1 SGHVS and CDR2 FQNEAQ. The CDR3 is made up of 15 amino acids. Trimming took 5 bases from V and 2 from J, leaving 13 bases between them.

This sequence was found in a female donor with Graves disease. V usage is TRBV7-8 and J usage is TRBJ1-5; D uncertain. The sequencing used peripheral blood mononuclear cells (PBMCs), collected at new diagnosis, from a patient treated with antithyroid drugs. The CDR3 is CASSPRPGGNQPQHF. The CDR3 bases are TGTGCCAGCAGCCCCCGACCCGGCGGCAATCAGCCCCAGCATTTT.